The 15 T cell receptor beta chains given below trace back to one sample, sequenced in a study of T cell responses to AZD1222 COVID-19 vaccine. Measured with immunoSEQ multiplex PCR; TCRdb has only the in-frame clones, and not every one. The data contain about 76,000 clones, about 80% of them seen just once; the ten biggest clones take up 27%. Here the sequenced sample was peripheral blood, taken 28 days after the second dose of the MenACWY control vaccine. These receptors were taken from an adult who received the MenACWY meningococcal vaccine as a control.

The table lists this clone with a few counts. The V and J genes are TRBV28 and TRBJ2-1; TRBD2 matches at 8 bases. V was pared by 4 bases and J by 0 bases, with 2 bases of the junction left unmatched. Germline V lookup: CDR1 MDHEN, CDR2 SYDVKM. This CDR3 has 15 amino acids. The CDR3 loop reads CASSSSGSSYNEQFF. The CDR3 nucleotides read TGTGCCAGCAGTTCCAGCGGGAGCTCCTACAATGAGCAGTTCTTC.

The table lists this clone with a count of one. This rearrangement joins TRBV4-3 to TRBJ2-7, with D possibly being TRBD1 (6 bases). V gave up 2 bases and J gave up 3 bases, with 11 bases separating them. CDR1 and CDR2 (germline): LGHNA, YSLEER. There are 14 residues in the CDR3. In nucleotides, the CDR3 is TGCGCCAGCAGCCAACGTTGGGACAACTACGAGCAGTACTTC. Translated, it gives CASSQRWDNYEQYF.

The V and J genes are TRBV5-8 and TRBJ1-6, with 7 bases matching TRBD1. V was clipped by 5 bases and J by 9 bases; unmatched bases: 11. The CDR3 consists of 15 residues. The germline gives CDR1 SGHTS, CDR2 YDEGEE. The DNA of the CDR3 is TGTGCCAGCAGAGTCCCTCGGACAGGCCGTTCACCCCTCCACTTT. Its protein product is CASRVPRTGRSPLHF.

This chain joins TRBV5-1 and TRBJ1-1; 7 bases agree with TRBD1. The CDR3 is 17 residues long. In germline, CDR1 is SGHRS, CDR2 YFSETQ. V was clipped by 3 bases and J by 2 bases; unmatched bases: 13. The CDR3 reads CASSSRGLGWGNTEAFF. The CDR3 DNA follows: TGCGCCAGCAGCTCCAGGGGGTTGGGTTGGGGAAACACTGAAGCTTTCTTT. Based on the CDR3 plus reference TRBV5-1 and TRBJ1-1, the full variable domain is KAGVTQTPRYLIKTRGQQVTLSCSPISGHRSVSWYQQTPGQGLQFLFEYFSETQRNKGNFPGRFSGRQFSNSRSEMNVSTLELGDSALYLCASSSRGLGWGNTEAFFGQGTRLTVV.

This rearrangement joins TRBV30 to TRBJ2-2, with D unclear. Germline CDR1 reads GTSNPN; CDR2 reads SVGIG (reference sequence). This CDR3 is built from 14 residues. V shed 4 bases and J shed 4 bases, with 13 bases lying between them. The CDR3 DNA follows: TGTGCCTGGAAGGGTCTTCTGGTCACCGGGGAGCTGTTTTTT. Its protein product is CAWKGLLVTGELFF.

This clone was detected only once. CDR3: CASRLGTGDSPLHF. CDR3 DNA sequence: TGTGCCAGCAGGCTCGGGACAGGTGATTCACCCCTCCACTTT. The rearrangement uses TRBV6-6 and TRBJ1-6, with 8 bases identical to TRBD1. CDR1 is MNHNY, CDR2 SVGAGI, per germline (reference sequence). Trimming removed 6 bases from V and 8 bases from J; junction bases left unmatched: 6. The CDR3 extends over 14 amino acids.

CDR3 coding DNA: TGTGCCAGCAGTGAAACTAGCGGTGTTACCATACCTCTCACAGATACGCAGTATTTT. It is translated as CASSETSGVTIPLTDTQYF. The chain employs TRBV6-1 and TRBJ2-3, with 8 bases aligning to TRBD2. Germline CDR1 and CDR2: MNHNS and SASEGT. V lost 2 bases and J lost 2; bases outside the gene matches: 15. This CDR3 has 19 residues.

This chain uses TRBV28 with TRBJ2-7; 7 nucleotides match TRBD1. CDR1 and CDR2 (germline): MDHEN, SYDVKM. V gave up 10 bases and J gave up 0 bases; unmatched junction bases: 6. The length of the CDR3 is 13 residues. CDR3 bases: TGTGCCACCGAGGGGGCCAGCTCCTACGAGCAGTACTTC. It specifies CATEGASSYEQYF.

The chain is built from TRBV10-3 and TRBJ1-5; a weak D match, TRBD1 (5 bases). Trimming removed 2 bases from V and 4 bases from J, with 12 bases in between. From germline, CDR1 is ENHRY and CDR2 SYGVKD. The CDR3 loop spans 15 amino acids. CDR3 residues: CAISEGLQVNQPQHF. CDR3 in DNA: TGTGCCATCAGTGAGGGACTACAGGTTAATCAGCCCCAGCATTTT.

The chain uses TRBV15 and TRBJ2-1; D is undetermined. The CDR3 consists of 13 residues. Germline V lookup: CDR1 LNHNV, CDR2 YYDKDF (reference sequence). V was pared by 0 bases and J by 5 bases, with 5 bases between. CDR3 nucleotide sequence: TGTGCCACCAGCAGAGATCTAAACAATGAGCAGTTCTTC. This sequence encodes CATSRDLNNEQFF.

V and J are TRBV6-1 and TRBJ1-6; D call uncertain. V lost 2 bases and J lost 7, with 9 bases in between. CDR1 is MNHNS and CDR2 is SASEGT in the germline V gene. The CDR3 has 14 residues. Here the CDR3 DNA reads TGTGCCAGCAGTGAACTTGGATGGAATTCACCCCTCCACTTT. Translation gives CASSELGWNSPLHF.

The table lists this clone with a count of one. The chain employs TRBV3-1 (or the pseudogene TRBV3-2) and TRBJ1-1, with a tentative D call TRBD1 (5 bases). V shed 0 bases and J shed 4 bases, with 6 bases lying between them. CDR1 LGHDT and CDR2 YNNKEL come from the germline V gene (reference sequence). The CDR3 length is 13 residues. The CDR3 region is CASSQDRATEAFF. DNA of the CDR3: TGTGCCAGCAGCCAAGACAGGGCCACTGAAGCTTTCTTT.

The sample holds one count of this clone. This sequence joins TRBV28 and TRBJ1-4, with 7 bases aligning to TRBD1. J lost 8 bases, V lost 7 bases, and 16 bases had no gene match. CDR3 length: 16 residues. CDR1 and CDR2 from the germline V gene are MDHEN and SYDVKM. This chain's CDR3 is CASTSTLQGIREKLFF. Here the CDR3 DNA reads TGTGCCAGCACCTCGACTCTACAGGGGATTAGAGAAAAACTGTTTTTT.

The V gene is TRBV19, the J gene TRBJ1-1; 7 bases align to TRBD1. CDR3 length equals 15 residues. The ends lost 5 bases at V and 1 base at J; junction bases unmatched: 7. The V gene's germline CDR1 is LNHDA and CDR2 SQIVND (reference sequence). CDR3 DNA: TGTGCCAGTAGTTCTGTCAGGGGGGGGAACACTGAAGCTTTCTTT. Its translation is CASSSVRGGNTEAFF.

The chain joins TRBV19 to TRBJ2-1; 9 positions agree with TRBD2. This CDR3 region has 15 residues. J was trimmed by 5 bases and V by 1 base; bases with no gene match: 3. Germline V gene lookup returns CDR1 LNHDA and CDR2 SQIVND (reference sequence). In nucleotides, the CDR3 is TGTGCCAGTAGTATAGCTAGCGGGGAAGACAATGAGCAGTTCTTC. This translates into CASSIASGEDNEQFF. Full variable domain (remainder filled in from reference TRBV19 and TRBJ2-1): DGGITQSPKYLFRKEGQNVTLSCEQNLNHDAMYWYRQDPGQGLRLIYYSQIVNDFQKGDIAEGYSVSREKKESFPLTVTSAQKNPTAFYLCASSIASGEDNEQFFGPGTRLTVL.